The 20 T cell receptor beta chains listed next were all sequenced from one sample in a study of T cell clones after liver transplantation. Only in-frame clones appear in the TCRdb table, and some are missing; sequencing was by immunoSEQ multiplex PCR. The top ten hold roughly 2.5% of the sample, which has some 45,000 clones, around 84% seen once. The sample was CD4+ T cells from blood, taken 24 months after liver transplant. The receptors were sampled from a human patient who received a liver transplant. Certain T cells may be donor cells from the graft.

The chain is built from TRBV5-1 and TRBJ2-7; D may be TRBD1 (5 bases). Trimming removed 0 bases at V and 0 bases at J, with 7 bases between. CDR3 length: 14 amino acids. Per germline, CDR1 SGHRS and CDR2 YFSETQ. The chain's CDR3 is CASSLGQTSYEQYF. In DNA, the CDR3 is TGCGCCAGCAGCTTGGGACAGACCTCCTACGAGCAGTACTTC.

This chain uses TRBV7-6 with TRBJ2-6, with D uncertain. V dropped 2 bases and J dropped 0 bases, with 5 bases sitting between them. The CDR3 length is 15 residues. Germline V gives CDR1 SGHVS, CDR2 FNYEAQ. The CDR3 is CASSLSPSGANVLTF. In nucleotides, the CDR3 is TGTGCCAGCAGCTTAAGCCCCTCTGGGGCCAACGTCCTGACTTTC.

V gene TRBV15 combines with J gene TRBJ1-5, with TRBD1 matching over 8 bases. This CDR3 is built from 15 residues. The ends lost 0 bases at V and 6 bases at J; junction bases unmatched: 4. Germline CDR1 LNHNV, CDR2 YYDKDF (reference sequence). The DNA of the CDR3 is TGTGCCACCAGCAGAGAAGTGGACAGGGTTCAGCCCCAGCATTTT. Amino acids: CATSREVDRVQPQHF.

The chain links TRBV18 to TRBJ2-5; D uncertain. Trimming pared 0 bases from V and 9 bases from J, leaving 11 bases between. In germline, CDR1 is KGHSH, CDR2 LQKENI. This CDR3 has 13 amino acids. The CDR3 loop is CASSPPGMKAQYF. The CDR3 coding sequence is TGTGCCAGCTCACCACCAGGGATGAAGGCCCAGTACTTC.

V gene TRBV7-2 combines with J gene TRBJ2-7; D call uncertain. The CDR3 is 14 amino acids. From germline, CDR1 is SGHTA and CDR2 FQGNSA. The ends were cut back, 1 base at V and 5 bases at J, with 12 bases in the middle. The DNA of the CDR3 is TGTGCCAGCAGCTTAGGATTGGGGAACCACGAGCAGTACTTC. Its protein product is CASSLGLGNHEQYF. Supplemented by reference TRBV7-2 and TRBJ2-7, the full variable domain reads GAGVSQSPSNKVTEKGKDVELRCDPISGHTALYWYRQSLGQGLEFLIYFQGNSAPDKSGLPSDRFSAERTGGSVSTLTIQRTQQEDSAVYLCASSLGLGNHEQYFGPGTRLTVT.

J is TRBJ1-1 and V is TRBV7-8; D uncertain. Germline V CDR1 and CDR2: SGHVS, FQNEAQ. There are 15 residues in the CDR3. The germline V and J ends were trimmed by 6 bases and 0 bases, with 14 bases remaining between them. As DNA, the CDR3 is TGTGCCAGCAGTAGGCCCGGGCAGGTGAACACTGAAGCTTTCTTT. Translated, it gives CASSRPGQVNTEAFF.

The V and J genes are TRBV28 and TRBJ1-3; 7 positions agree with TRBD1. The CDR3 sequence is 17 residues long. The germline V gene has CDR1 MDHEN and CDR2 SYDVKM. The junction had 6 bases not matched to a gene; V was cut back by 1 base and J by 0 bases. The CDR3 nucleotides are TGTGCCAGCAGTTTATTGTTAGGGACAGACTCTGGAAACACCATATATTTT. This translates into CASSLLLGTDSGNTIYF.

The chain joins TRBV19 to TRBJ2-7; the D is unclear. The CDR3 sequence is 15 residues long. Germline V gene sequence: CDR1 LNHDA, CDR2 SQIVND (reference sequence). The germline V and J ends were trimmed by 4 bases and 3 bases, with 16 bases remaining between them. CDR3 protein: CASSSSALGLYEQYF. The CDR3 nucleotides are TGTGCCAGTAGTAGTTCGGCCCTCGGGCTCTACGAGCAGTACTTC.

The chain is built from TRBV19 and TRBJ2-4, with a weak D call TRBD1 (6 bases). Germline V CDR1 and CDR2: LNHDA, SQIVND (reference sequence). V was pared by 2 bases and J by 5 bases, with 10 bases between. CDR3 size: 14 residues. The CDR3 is CASSIKGTQNIQYF. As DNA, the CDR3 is TGTGCCAGTAGTATAAAGGGGACACAAAACATTCAGTACTTC.

CDR3 region: CASSKVARVTYEQYF. DNA of the CDR3: TGTGCCAGCAGCAAAGTGGCCAGGGTTACCTACGAGCAGTACTTC. The chain is built from TRBV21-1 and TRBJ2-7; TRBD1 is taken as the D call from the table, unchecked against the DNA. TRBV21-1 constitutes a pseudogene. CDR3 length equals 15 residues.

The CDR3 sequence: CASRGQGVSTEAFF. In DNA, the CDR3 is TGTGCCAGCAGAGGACAGGGGGTGAGCACTGAAGCTTTCTTT. The chain links TRBV6-1 to TRBJ1-1, with 10 positions matching TRBD1. The CDR3 is 14 amino acids. The junction had 5 bases not matched to a gene; V was cut back by 6 bases and J by 4 bases. CDR1 MNHNS and CDR2 SASEGT come from the germline V gene.

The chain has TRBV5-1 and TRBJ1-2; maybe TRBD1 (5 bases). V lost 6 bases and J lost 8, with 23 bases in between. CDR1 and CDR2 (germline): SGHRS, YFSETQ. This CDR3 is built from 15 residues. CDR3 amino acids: CASTARGSGLQGYTF. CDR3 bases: TGCGCCAGCACCGCCCGGGGGTCCGGACTTCAGGGCTACACCTTC.

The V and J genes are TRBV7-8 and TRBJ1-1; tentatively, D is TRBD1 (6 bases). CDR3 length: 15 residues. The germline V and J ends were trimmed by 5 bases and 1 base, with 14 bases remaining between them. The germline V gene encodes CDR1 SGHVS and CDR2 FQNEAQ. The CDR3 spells CASSRFGQWNTEAFF. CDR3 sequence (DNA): TGTGCCAGCAGCCGATTTGGACAGTGGAACACTGAAGCTTTCTTT.

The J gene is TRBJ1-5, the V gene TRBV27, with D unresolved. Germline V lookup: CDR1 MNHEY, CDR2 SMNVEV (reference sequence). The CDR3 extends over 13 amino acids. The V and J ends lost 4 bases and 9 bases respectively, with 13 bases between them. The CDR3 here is CASSSRPNTPQHF. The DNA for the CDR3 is TGTGCCAGCAGTTCCAGGCCTAATACGCCCCAGCATTTT.

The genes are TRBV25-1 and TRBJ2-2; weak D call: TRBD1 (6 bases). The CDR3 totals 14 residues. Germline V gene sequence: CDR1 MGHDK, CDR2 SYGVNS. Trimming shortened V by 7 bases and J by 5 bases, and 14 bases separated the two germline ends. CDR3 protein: CASISTGTTGELFF. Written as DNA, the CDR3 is TGTGCCAGCATCTCGACCGGGACAACCGGGGAGCTGTTTTTT.

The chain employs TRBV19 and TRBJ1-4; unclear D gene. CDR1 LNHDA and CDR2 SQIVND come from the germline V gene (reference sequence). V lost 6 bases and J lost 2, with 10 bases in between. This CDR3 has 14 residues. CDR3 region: CASRIRDTNEKLFF. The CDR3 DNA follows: TGTGCCAGTAGGATCAGAGACACTAATGAAAAACTGTTTTTT.

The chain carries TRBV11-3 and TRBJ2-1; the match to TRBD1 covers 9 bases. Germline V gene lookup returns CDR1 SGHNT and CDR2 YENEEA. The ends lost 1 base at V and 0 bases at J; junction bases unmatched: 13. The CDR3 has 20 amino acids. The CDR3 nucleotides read TGTGCCAGCAGCTTAGTGGGGACAGGGCCCACCCCGAGCTCCTACAATGAGCAGTTCTTC. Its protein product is CASSLVGTGPTPSSYNEQFF.

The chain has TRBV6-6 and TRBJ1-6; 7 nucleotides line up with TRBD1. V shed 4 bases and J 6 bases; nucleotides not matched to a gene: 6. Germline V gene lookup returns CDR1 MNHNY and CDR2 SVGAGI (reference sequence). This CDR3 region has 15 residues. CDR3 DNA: TGTGCCAGCAGTTTGTCGGGACAGATTAATTCACCCCTCCACTTT. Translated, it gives CASSLSGQINSPLHF.

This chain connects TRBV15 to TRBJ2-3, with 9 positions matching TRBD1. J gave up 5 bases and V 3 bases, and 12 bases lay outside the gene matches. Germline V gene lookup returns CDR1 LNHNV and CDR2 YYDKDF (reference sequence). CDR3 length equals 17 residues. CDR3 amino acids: CATSRDPRTGDQDTQYF. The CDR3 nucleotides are TGTGCCACCAGCAGGGACCCTAGGACAGGGGATCAAGATACGCAGTATTTT.

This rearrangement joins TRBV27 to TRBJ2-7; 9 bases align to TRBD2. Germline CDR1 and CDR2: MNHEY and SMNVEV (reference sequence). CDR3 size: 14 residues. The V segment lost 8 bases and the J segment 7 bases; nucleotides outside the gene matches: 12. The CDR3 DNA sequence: TGTGCCAGCTTTCAAAAGGGGGCGGGGGGGGAGCAGTACTTC. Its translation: CASFQKGAGGEQYF.